What follows is one TCR beta chain and its context. The source of the sample is a study of blood T cell repertoires in COVID-19. Study in general: Collection of acute and convalescent COVID-19 samples took place in the United States, Italy and Spain.

Repertoires were generated with immunoSEQ multiplex PCR, while TCRdb's copy carries only in-frame clones and drops some. The sample has hundreds of thousands of clones, 88% seen once. The sample was peripheral blood. This receptor was obtained from a woman in her seventies with COVID-19, enrolled during active disease.

Here the CDR3 reads CASRSTPGGNYGYTF. CDR3 DNA: TGTGCCAGCAGATCGACCCCAGGGGGAAACTATGGCTACACCTTC. The chain employs TRBV7-2 and TRBJ1-2; 7 bases match TRBD1. CDR3 length: 15 amino acids. V was pared by 6 bases and J by 2 bases, with 9 bases of the junction left unmatched. Germline CDR1 reads SGHTA; CDR2 reads FQGNSA.